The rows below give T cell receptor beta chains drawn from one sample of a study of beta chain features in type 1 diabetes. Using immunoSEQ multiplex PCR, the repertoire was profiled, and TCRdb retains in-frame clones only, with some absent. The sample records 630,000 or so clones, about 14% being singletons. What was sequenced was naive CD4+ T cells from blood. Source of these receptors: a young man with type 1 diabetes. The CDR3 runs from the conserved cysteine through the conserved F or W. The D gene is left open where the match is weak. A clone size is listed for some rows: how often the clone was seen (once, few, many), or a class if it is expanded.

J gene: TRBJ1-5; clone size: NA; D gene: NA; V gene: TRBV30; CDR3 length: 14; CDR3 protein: CAWTGTTNNQPQHF; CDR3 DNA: TGTGCCTGGACCGGGACAACTAACAATCAGCCCCAGCATTTT
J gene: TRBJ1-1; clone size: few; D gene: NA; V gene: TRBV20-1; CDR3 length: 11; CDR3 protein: CSAKGGNGAFF; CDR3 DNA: TGCAGTGCTAAGGGGGGAAATGGAGCTTTCTTT
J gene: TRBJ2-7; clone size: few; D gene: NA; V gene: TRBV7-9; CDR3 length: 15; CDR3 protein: CASSLGQAMTYEQYF; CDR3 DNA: TGTGCCAGCAGCTTAGGACAGGCTATGACCTACGAGCAGTACTTC
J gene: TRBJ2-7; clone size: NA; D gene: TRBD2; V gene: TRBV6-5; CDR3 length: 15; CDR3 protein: CASSTKAGVGYEQYF; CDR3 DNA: TGTGCCAGTTCTACTAAAGCGGGAGTCGGGTACGAGCAGTACTTC
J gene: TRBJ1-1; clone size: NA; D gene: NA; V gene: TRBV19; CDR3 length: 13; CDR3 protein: CASSILLGTEAFF; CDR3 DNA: TGTGCCAGTAGTATTCTGCTGGGCACTGAAGCTTTCTTT
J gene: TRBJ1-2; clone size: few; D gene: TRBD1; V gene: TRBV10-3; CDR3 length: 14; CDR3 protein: CAIRPGQPNYGYTF; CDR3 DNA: TGTGCCATCAGGCCGGGACAGCCTAACTATGGCTACACCTTC
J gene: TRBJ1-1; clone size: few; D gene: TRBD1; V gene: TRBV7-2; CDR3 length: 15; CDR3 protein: CASRPGQGMNTEAFF; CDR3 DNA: TGTGCCAGCAGGCCGGGACAGGGTATGAACACTGAAGCTTTCTTT
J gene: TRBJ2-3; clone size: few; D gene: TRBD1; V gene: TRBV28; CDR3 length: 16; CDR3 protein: CASSFSWTGGTDTQYF; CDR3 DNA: TGTGCCAGCAGTTTCTCCTGGACAGGGGGCACAGATACGCAGTATTTT
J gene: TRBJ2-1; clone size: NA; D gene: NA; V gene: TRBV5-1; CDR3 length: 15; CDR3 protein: CASRFSGTVYNEQFF; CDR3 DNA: TGCGCCAGCAGGTTCTCCGGGACCGTATACAATGAGCAGTTCTTC
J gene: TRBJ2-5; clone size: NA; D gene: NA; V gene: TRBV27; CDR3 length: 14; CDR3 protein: CASSSPRAGETQYF; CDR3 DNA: TGTGCCAGCAGTTCCCCCAGGGCGGGAGAGACCCAGTACTTC
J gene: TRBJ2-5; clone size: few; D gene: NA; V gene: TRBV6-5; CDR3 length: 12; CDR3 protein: CASSPTSETQYF; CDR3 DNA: TGTGCCAGCAGCCCAACCTCTGAGACCCAGTACTTC
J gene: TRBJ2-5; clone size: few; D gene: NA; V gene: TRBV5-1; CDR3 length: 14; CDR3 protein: CASTRSGLRETQYF; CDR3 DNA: TGCGCCAGCACCCGATCTGGGCTCCGTGAGACCCAGTACTTC
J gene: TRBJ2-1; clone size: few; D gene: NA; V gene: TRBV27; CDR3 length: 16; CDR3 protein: CASSLVVRRRYNEQFF; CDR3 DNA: TGTGCCAGCAGTTTAGTGGTCCGTCGAAGATACAATGAGCAGTTCTTC
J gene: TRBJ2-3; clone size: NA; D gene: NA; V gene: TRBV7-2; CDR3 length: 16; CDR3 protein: CASSLAGYLSTDTQYF; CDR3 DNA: TGTGCCAGCAGCTTAGCGGGATACTTGAGCACAGATACGCAGTATTTT
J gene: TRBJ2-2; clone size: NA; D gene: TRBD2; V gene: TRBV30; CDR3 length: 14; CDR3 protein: CAWREAGAGGELFF; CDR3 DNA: TGTGCCTGGAGAGAAGCGGGAGCCGGCGGGGAGCTGTTTTTT
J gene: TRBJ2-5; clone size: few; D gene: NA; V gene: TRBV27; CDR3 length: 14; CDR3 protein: CASSLSGSGETQYF; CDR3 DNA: TGTGCCAGCAGTTTATCCGGGAGTGGGGAGACCCAGTACTTC
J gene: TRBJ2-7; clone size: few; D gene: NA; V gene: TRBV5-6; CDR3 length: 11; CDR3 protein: CASGLFYEQYF; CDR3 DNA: TGTGCCAGCGGACTGTTCTACGAGCAGTACTTC
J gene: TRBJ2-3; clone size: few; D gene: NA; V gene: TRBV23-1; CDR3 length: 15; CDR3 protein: CASSLCGAYTDTQYF; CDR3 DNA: TGCGCCAGCAGCCTTTGTGGGGCCTACACAGATACGCAGTATTTT
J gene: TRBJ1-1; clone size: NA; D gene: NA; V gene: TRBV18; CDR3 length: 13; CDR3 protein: CASSPPQNTEAFF; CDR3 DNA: TGTGCCAGCTCACCACCCCAGAACACTGAAGCTTTCTTT
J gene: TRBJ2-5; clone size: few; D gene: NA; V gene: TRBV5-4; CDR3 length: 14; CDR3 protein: CASSLVQGQETQYF; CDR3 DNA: TGTGCCAGCAGCTTGGTACAGGGACAAGAGACCCAGTACTTC
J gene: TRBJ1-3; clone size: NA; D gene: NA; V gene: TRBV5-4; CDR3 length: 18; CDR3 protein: CASSPTPQGFVVTNTIYF; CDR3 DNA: TGTGCCAGCAGCCCCACGCCACAGGGTTTCGTAGTCACGAACACCATATATTTT
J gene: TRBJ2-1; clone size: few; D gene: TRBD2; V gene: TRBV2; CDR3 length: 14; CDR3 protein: CASIAGASYNEQFF; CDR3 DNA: TGTGCCAGCATAGCGGGAGCGTCCTACAATGAGCAGTTCTTC
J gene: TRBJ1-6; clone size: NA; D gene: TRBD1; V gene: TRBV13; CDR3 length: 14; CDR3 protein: CASSFGDRASPLHF; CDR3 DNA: TGTGCCAGCAGCTTTGGTGACAGGGCTTCACCCCTCCACTTT
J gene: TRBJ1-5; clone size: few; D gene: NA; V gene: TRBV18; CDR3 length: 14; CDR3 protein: CASSVQGINQPQHF; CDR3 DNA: TGTGCCAGCTCAGTCCAGGGTATCAATCAGCCCCAGCATTTT
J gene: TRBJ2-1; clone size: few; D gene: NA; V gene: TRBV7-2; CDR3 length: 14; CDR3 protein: CASSLRTDHNEQFF; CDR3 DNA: TGTGCCAGCAGCTTAAGAACCGACCACAATGAGCAGTTCTTC
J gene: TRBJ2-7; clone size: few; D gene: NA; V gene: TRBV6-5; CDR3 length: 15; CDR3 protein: CASSYKKRASYEQYF; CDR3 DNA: TGTGCCAGCAGTTATAAGAAACGAGCCTCCTACGAGCAGTACTTC
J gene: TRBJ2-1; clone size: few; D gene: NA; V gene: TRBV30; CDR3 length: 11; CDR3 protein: CAWSARYEQFF; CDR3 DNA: TGTGCCTGGAGTGCCCGTTATGAGCAGTTCTTC
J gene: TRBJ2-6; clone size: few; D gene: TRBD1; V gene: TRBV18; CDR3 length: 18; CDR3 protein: CASSQVGRDSSGANVLTF; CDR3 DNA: TGTGCCAGCTCACAAGTGGGACGGGACAGCTCTGGGGCCAACGTCCTGACTTTC
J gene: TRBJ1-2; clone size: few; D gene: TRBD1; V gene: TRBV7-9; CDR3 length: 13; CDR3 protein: CASSPTGSRGYTF; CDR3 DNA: TGTGCCAGCAGCCCGACAGGGTCTCGGGGCTACACCTTC
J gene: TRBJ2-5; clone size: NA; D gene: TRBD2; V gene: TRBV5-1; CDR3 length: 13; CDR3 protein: CASSSGLQETQYF; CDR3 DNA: TGCGCCAGCAGCTCGGGACTACAAGAGACCCAGTACTTC
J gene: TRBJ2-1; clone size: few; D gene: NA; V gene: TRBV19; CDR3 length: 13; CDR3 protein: CASSRRSNNEQFF; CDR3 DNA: TGTGCCAGTAGTAGGAGGAGCAACAATGAGCAGTTCTTC
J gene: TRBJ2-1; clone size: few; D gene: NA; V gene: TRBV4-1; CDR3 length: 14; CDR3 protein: CASSQVRPVNEQFF; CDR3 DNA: TGCGCCAGCAGCCAAGTACGCCCGGTAAATGAGCAGTTCTTC
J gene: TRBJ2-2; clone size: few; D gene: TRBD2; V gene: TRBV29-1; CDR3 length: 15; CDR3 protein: CSGIPSGENTGELFF; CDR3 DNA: TGCAGCGGAATTCCTAGCGGTGAAAACACCGGGGAGCTGTTTTTT
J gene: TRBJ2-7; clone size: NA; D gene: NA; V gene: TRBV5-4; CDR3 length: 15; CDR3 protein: CASSLGGRSSYEQYF; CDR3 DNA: TGTGCCAGCAGCTTGGGAGGCAGGTCGTCCTACGAGCAGTACTTC
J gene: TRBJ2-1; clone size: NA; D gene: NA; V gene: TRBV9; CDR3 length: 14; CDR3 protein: CASSGQRKINEQFF; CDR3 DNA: TGTGCCAGCAGCGGACAGAGGAAGATCAATGAGCAGTTCTTC
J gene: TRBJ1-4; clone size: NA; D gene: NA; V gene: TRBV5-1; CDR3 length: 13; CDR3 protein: CASSPGLGEKLFF; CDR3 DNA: TGCGCCAGCAGTCCCGGACTGGGTGAAAAACTGTTTTTT
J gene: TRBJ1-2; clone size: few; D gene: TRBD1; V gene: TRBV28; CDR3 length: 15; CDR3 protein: CASSYPYGTDYGYTF; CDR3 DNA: TGTGCCAGCAGTTACCCCTATGGGACAGATTATGGCTACACCTTC
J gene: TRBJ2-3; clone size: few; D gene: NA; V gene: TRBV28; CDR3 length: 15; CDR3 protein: CASMWAGGRTDTQYF; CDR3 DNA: TGTGCCAGCATGTGGGCCGGGGGCCGCACAGATACGCAGTATTTT
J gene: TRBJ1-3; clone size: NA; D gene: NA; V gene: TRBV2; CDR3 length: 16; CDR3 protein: CASQPGLTSSGNTIYF; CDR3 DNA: TGTGCCAGCCAACCGGGACTGACGAGCTCTGGAAACACCATATATTTT
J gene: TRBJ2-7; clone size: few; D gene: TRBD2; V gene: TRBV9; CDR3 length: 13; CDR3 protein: CASSVGLDGEQYF; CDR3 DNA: TGTGCCAGCAGCGTGGGACTAGACGGTGAGCAGTACTTC
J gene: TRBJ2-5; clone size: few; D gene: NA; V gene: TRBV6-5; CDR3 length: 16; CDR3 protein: CASSYSRSTGQETQYF; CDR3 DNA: TGTGCCAGCAGTTACTCGAGAAGTACAGGGCAAGAGACCCAGTACTTC
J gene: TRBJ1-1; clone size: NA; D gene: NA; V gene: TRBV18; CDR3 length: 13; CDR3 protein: CATSRDMNTEAFF; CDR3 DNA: TGTGCGACCTCCCGGGACATGAACACTGAAGCTTTCTTT
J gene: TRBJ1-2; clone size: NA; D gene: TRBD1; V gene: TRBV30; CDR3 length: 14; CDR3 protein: CAWRVAGGPYGYTF; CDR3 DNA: TGTGCCTGGAGGGTTGCAGGGGGTCCTTATGGCTACACCTTC
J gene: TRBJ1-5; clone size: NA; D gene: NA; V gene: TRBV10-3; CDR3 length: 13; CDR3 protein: CAISESGTQPQHF; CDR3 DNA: TGTGCCATCAGTGAGTCAGGGACTCAGCCCCAGCATTTT
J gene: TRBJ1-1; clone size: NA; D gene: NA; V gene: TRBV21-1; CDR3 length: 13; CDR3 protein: CASSRDVGAEAFF; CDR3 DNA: TGTGCCAGCAGCAGGGACGTGGGGGCTGAAGCTTTCTTT
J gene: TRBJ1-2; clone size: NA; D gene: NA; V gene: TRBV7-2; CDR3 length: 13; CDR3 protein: CASSPAGQAGYTF; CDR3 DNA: TGTGCCAGCAGCCCCGCCGGCCAGGCTGGCTACACCTTC
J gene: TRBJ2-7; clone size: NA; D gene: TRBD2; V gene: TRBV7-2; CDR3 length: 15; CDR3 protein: CASSRGTSGTYEQYF; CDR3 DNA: TGTGCCAGCAGCCGGGGGACTAGCGGGACCTACGAGCAGTACTTC
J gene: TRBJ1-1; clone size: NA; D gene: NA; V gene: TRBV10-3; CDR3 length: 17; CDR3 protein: CAISESRANGLNTEAFF; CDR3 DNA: TGTGCCATCAGTGAGTCCCGTGCTAACGGGCTGAACACTGAAGCTTTCTTT
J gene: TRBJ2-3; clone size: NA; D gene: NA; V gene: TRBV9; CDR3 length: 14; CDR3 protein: CASSAQGGPVTQYF; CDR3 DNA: TGTGCCAGCAGCGCCCAGGGGGGCCCTGTTACGCAGTATTTT
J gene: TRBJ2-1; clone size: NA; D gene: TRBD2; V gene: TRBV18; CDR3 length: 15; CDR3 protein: CASSRGTSGFNEQFF; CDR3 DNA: TGTGCCAGCTCACGCGGGACTAGCGGTTTTAATGAGCAGTTCTTC
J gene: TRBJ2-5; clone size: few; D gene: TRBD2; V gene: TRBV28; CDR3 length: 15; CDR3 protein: CASKLVRGSQETQYF; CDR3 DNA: TGTGCCAGCAAACTAGTGCGGGGGTCCCAAGAGACCCAGTACTTC
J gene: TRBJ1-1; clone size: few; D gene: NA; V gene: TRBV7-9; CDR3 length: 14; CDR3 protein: CASSTGMGLGEAFF; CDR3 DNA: TGTGCCAGCAGCACCGGGATGGGCCTCGGTGAAGCTTTCTTT
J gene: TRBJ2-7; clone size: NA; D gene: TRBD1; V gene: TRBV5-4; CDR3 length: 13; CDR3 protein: CASSFKGAGEQYF; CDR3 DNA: TGTGCCAGCAGCTTCAAGGGGGCAGGCGAGCAGTACTTC
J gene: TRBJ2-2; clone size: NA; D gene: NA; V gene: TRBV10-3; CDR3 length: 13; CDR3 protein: CAIQHANTGELFF; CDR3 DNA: TGTGCCATCCAACACGCGAACACCGGGGAGCTGTTTTTT
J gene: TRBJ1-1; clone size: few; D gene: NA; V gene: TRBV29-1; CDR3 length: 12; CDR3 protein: CSVEGLNTEAFF; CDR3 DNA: TGCAGCGTTGAGGGTTTGAACACTGAAGCTTTCTTT
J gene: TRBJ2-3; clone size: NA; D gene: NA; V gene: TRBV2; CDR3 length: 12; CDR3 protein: CAAFGMGDTQYF; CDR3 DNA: TGTGCCGCTTTCGGGATGGGAGATACGCAGTATTTT
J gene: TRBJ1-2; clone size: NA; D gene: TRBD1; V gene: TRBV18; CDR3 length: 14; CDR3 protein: CASSGDRLNYGYTF; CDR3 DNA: TGTGCCAGCTCAGGGGACAGACTTAACTATGGCTACACCTTC
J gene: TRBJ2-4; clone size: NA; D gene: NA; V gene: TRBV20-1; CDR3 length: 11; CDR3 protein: CSALAKNIQYF; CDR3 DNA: TGCAGTGCGTTAGCCAAAAACATTCAGTACTTC
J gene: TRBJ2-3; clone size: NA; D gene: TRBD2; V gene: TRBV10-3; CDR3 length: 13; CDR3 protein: CAIGLAGGDTQYF; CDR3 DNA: TGTGCCATAGGACTAGCGGGGGGGGATACGCAGTATTTT
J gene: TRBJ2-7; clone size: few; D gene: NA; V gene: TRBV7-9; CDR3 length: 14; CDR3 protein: CASSSLQSPYEQYF; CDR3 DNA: TGTGCCAGCAGCTCTTTGCAGAGCCCCTACGAGCAGTACTTC